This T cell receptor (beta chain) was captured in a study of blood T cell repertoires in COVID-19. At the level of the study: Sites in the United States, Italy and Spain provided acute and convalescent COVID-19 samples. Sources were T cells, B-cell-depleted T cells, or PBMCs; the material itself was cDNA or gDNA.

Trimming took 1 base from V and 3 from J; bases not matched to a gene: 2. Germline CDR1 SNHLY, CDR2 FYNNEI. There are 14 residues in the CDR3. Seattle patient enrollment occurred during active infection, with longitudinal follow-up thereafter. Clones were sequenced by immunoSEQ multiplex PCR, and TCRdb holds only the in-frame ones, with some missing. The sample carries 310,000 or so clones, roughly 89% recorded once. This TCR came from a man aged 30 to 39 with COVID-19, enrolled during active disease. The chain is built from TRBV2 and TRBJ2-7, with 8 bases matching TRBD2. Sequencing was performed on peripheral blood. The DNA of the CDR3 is TGTGCCAGCAGTGAAGTTGCGGGGGGCTACGAGCAGTACTTC. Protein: CASSEVAGGYEQYF.